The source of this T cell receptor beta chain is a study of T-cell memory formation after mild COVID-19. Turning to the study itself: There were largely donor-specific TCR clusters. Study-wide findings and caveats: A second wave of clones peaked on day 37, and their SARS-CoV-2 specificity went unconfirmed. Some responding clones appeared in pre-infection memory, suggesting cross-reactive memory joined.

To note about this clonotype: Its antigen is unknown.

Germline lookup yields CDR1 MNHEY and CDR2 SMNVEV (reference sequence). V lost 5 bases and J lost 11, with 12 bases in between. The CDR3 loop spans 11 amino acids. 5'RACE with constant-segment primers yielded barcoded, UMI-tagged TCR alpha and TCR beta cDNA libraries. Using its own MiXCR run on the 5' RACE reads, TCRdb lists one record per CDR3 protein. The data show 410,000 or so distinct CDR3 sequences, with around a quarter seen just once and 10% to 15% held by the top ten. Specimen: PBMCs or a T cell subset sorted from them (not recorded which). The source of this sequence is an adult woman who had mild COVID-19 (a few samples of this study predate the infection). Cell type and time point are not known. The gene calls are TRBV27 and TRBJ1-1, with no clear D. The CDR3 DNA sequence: TGTGCCAGCAGTGGGCCTGTTGAGGCTTTCTTT. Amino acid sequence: CASSGPVEAFF.